Following are 2 T cell receptor beta chains from one sample sequenced in a study of cytomegalovirus exposure and HLA in healthy donors. The PCR used 60 Vbeta and 13 Jbeta primers. TCRdb's table, derived via immunoSEQ multiplex PCR, lists solely in-frame clones and lacks some. The sample table includes some 150,000 clones. The sequenced sample consisted of PBMCs. These receptors originate from a woman between 18 and 30 years old in good health and CMV-seronegative.

The chain couples TRBV7-2 to TRBJ2-6; D remains ambiguous. Germline V gene sequence: CDR1 SGHTA, CDR2 FQGNSA. The CDR3 spans 15 residues. Trimming removed 1 base from V and 0 bases from J, with 4 bases in between. CDR3 amino acids: CASSLGLSGANVLTF. The CDR3 DNA reads as TGTGCCAGCAGCTTAGGTCTCTCTGGGGCCAACGTCCTGACTTTC. Filled out from reference TRBV7-2 and TRBJ2-6, the complete variable domain reads GAGVSQSPSNKVTEKGKDVELRCDPISGHTALYWYRQSLGQGLEFLIYFQGNSAPDKSGLPSDRFSAERTGGSVSTLTIQRTQQEDSAVYLCASSLGLSGANVLTFGAGSRLTVL.

The chain recombines TRBV9 with TRBJ2-5; TRBD1 agrees at 9 bases. Germline loops: CDR1 SGDLS, CDR2 YYNGEE. CDR3 length equals 12 residues. Germline trimming cut 7 bases from V and 5 bases from J; bases unmatched to any gene: 3. DNA of the CDR3: TGTGCCAGCCGTGGGACAGGGGAGACCCAGTACTTC. Amino acid sequence: CASRGTGETQYF.